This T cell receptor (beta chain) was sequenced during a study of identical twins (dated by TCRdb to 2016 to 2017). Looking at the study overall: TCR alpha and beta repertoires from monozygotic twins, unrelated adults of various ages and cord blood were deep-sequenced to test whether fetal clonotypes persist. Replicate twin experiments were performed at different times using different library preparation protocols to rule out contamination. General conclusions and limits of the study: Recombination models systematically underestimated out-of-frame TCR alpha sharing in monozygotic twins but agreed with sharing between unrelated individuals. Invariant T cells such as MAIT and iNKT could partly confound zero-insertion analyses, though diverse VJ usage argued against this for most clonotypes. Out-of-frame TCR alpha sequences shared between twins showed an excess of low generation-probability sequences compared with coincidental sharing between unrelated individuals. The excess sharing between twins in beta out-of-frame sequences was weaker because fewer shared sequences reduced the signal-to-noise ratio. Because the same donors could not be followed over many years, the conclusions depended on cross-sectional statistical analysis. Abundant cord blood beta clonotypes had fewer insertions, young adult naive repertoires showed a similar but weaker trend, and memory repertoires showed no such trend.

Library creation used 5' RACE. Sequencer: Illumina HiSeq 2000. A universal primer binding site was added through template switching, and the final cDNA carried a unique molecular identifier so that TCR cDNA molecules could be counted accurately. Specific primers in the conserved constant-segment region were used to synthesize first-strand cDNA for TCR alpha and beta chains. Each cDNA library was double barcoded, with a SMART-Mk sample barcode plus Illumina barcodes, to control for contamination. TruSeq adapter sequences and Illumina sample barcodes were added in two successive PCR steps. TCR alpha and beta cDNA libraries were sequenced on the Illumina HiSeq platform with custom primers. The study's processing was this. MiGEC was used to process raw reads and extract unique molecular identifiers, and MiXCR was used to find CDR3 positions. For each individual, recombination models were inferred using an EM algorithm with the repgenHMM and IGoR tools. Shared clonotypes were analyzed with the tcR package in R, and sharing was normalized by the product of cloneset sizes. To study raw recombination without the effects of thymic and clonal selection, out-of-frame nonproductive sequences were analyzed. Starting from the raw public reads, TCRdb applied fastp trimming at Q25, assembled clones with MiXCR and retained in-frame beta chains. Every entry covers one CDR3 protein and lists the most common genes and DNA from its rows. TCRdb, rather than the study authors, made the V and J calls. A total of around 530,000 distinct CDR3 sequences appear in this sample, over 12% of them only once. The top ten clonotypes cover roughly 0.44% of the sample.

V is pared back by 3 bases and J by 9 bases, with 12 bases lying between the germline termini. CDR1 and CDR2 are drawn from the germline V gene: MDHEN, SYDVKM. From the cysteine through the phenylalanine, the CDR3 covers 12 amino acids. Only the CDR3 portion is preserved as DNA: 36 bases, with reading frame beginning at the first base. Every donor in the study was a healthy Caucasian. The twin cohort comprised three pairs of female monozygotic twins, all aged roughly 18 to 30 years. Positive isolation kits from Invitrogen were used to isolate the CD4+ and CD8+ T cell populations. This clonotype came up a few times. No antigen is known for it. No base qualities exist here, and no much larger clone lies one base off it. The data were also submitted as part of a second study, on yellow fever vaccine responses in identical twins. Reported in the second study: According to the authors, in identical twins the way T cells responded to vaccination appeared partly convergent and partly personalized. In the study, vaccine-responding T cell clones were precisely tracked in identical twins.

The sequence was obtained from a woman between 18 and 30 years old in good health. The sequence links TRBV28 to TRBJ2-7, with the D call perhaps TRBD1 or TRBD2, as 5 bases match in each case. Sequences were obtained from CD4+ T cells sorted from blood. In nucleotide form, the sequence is TGTGCCAGCAGTTTCGTGTGGGGGAGGCAGTACTTC. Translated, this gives CASSFVWGRQYF. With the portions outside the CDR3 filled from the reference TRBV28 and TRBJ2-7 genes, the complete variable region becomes DVKVTQSSRYLVKRTGEKVFLECVQDMDHENMFWYRQDPGLGLRLIYFSYDVKMKEKGDIPEGYSVSREKKERFSLILESASTNQTSMYLCASSFVWGRQYFGPGTRLTVT.